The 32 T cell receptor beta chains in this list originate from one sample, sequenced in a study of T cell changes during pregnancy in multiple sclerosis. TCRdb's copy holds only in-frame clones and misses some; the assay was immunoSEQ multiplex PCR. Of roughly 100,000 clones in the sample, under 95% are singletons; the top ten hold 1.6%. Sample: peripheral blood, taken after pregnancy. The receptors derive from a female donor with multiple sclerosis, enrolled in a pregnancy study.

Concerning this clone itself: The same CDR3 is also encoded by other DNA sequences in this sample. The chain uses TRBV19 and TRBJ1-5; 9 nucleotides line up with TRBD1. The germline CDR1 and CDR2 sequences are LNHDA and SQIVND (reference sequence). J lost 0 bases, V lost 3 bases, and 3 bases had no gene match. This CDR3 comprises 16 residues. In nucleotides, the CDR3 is TGTGCCAGTAGTATGGGGACAGGGAATAGCAATCAGCCCCAGCATTTT. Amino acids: CASSMGTGNSNQPQHF.

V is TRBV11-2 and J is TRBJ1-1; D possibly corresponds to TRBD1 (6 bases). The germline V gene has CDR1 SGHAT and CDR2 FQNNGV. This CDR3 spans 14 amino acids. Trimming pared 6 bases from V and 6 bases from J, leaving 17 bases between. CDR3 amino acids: CASSSRVGGAEAFF. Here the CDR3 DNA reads TGTGCCAGCAGTTCCAGGGTAGGGGGGGCTGAAGCTTTCTTT. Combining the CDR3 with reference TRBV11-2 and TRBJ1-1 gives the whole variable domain EAGVAQSPRYKIIEKRQSVAFWCNPISGHATLYWYQQILGQGPKLLIQFQNNGVVDDSQLPKDRFSAERLKGVDSTLKIQPAKLEDSAVYLCASSSRVGGAEAFFGQGTRLTVV.

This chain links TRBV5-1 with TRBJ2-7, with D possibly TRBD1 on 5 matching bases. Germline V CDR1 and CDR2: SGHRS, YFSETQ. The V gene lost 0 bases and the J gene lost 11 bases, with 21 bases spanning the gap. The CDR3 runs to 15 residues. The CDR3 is CASSLERGIESGEYF. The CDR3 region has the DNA TGCGCCAGCAGCTTGGAAAGGGGTATAGAATCGGGCGAGTACTTC.

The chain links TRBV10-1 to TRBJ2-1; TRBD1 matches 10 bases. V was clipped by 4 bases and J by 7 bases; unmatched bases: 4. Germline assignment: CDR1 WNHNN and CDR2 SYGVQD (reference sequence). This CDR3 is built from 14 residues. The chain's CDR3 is CASSGDRGGNEQFF. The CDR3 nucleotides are TGCGCCAGCAGTGGGGACAGGGGTGGGAATGAGCAGTTCTTC.

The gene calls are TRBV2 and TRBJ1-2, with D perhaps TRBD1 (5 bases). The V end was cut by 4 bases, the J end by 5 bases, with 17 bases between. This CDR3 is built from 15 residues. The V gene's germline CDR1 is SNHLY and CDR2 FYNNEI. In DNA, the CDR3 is TGTGCCAGCAGTGGACTGGAGGGGCAGGGTTATGGCTACACCTTC. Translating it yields CASSGLEGQGYGYTF.

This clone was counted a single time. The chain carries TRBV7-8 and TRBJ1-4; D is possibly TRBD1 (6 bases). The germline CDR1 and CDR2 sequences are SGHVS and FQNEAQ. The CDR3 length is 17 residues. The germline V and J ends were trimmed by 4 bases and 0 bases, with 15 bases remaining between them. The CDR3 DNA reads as TGTGCCAGCAGCTGGCAATACAGGGACCCAACTAATGAAAAACTGTTTTTT. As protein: CASSWQYRDPTNEKLFF. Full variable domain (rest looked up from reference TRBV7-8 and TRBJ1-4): GAGVSQSPRYKVAKRGQDVALRCDPISGHVSLFWYQQALGQGPEFLTYFQNEAQLDKSGLPSDRFFAERPEGSVSTLKIQRTQQEDSAVYLCASSWQYRDPTNEKLFFGSGTQLSVL.

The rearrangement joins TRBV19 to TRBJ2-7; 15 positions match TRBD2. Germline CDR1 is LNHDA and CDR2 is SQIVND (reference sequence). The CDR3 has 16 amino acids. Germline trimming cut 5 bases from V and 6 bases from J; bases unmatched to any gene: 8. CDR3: CASSPGLAGGPGEQYF. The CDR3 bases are TGTGCCAGTAGTCCTGGACTAGCGGGAGGGCCGGGCGAGCAGTACTTC.

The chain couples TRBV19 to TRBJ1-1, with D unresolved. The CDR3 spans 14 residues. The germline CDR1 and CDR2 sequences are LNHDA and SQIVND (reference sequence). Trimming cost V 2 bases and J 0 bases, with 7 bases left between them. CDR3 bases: TGTGCCAGTAGTATAAGCCCCTTGAACACTGAAGCTTTCTTT. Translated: CASSISPLNTEAFF.

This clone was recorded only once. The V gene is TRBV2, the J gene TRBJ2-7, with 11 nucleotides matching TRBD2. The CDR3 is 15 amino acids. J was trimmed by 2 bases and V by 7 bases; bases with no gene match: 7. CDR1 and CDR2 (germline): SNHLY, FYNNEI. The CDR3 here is CASTVAGGNPYEQYF. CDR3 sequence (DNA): TGTGCCAGCACCGTAGCGGGAGGGAATCCCTACGAGCAGTACTTC.

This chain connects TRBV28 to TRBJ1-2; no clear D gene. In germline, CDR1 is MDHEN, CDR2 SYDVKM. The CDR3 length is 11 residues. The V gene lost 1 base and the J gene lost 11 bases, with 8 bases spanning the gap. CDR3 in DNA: TGTGCCAGCAGTTTATATAGGGAGTACACCTTC. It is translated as CASSLYREYTF.

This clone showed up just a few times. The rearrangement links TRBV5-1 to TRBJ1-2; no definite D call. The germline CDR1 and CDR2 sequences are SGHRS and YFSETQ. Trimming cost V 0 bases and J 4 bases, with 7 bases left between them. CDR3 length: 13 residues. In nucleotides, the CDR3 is TGCGCCAGCAGCTTGGGGCAGGTCTATGGCTACACCTTC. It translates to CASSLGQVYGYTF.

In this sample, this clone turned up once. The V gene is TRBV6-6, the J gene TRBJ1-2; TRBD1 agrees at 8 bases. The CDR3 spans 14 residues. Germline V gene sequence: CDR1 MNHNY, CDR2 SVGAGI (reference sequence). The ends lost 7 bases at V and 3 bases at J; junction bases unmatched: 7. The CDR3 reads CASKTGGGYYGYTF. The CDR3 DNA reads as TGTGCCAGCAAAACAGGGGGTGGGTACTATGGCTACACCTTC.

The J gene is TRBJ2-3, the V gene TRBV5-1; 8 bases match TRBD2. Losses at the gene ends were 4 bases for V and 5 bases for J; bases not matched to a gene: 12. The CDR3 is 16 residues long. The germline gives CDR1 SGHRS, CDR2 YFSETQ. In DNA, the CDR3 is TGCGCCAGCAGCGGTCTAGCGGGCCCCGGGGGAGATACGCAGTATTTT. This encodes CASSGLAGPGGDTQYF. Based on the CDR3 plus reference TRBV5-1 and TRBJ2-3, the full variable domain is KAGVTQTPRYLIKTRGQQVTLSCSPISGHRSVSWYQQTPGQGLQFLFEYFSETQRNKGNFPGRFSGRQFSNSRSEMNVSTLELGDSALYLCASSGLAGPGGDTQYFGPGTRLTVL.

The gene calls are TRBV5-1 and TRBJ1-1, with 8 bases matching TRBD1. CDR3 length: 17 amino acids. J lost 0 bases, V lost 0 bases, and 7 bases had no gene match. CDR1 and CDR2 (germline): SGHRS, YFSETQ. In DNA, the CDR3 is TGCGCCAGCAGCTTGGCGCCCGGACAGGGCGTGAACACTGAAGCTTTCTTT. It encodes CASSLAPGQGVNTEAFF.

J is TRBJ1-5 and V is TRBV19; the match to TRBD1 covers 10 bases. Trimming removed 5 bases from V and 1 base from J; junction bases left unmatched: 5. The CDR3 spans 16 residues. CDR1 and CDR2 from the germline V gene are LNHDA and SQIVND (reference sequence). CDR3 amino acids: CASSQRQGASNQPQHF. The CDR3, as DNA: TGTGCCAGTAGTCAAAGACAGGGGGCGAGCAATCAGCCCCAGCATTTT.

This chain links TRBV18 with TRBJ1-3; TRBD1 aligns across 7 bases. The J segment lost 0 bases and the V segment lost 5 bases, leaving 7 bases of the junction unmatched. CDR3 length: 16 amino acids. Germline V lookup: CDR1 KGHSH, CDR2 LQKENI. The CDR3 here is CASSAGQPNSGNTIYF. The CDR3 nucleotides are TGTGCCAGCTCAGCGGGACAGCCAAACTCTGGAAACACCATATATTTT.

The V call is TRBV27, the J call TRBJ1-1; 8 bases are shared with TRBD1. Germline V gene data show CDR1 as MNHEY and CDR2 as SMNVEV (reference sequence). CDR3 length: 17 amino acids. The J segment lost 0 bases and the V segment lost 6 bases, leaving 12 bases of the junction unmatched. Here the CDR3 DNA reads TGTGCCAGCAGCCACCGACAGGGGAGGTTGATGAACACTGAAGCTTTCTTT. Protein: CASSHRQGRLMNTEAFF.

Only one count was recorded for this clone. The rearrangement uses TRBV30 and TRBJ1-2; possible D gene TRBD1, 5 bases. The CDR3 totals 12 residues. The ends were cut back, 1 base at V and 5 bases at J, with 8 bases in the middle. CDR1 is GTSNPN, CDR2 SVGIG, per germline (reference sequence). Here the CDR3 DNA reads TGTGCCTGGAGTGGCGGGGGGTATGGCTACACCTTC. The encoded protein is CAWSGGGYGYTF.

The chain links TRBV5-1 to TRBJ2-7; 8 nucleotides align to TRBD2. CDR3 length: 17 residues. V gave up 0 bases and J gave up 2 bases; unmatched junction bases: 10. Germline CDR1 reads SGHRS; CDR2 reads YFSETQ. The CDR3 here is CASSLAPWAGGTYEQYF. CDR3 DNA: TGCGCCAGCAGCTTGGCGCCGTGGGCGGGGGGAACCTACGAGCAGTACTTC.

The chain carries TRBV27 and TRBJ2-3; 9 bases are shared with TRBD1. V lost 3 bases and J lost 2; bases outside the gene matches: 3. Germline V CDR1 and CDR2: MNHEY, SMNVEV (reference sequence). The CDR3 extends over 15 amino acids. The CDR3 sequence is CASSFRDRVTDTQYF. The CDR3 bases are TGTGCCAGCAGTTTCCGGGACAGGGTCACAGATACGCAGTATTTT.

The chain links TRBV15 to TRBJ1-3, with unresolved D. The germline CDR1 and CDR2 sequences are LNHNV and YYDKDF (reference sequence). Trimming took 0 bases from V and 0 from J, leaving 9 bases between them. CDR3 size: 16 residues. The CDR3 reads CATSRDPGNSGNTIYF. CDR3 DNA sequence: TGTGCCACCAGCAGAGATCCGGGGAACTCTGGAAACACCATATATTTT. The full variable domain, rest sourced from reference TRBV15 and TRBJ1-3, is DAMVIQNPRYQVTQFGKPVTLSCSQTLNHNVMYWYQQKSSQAPKLLFHYYDKDFNNEADTPDNFQSRRPNTSFCFLDIRSPGLGDTAMYLCATSRDPGNSGNTIYFGEGSWLTVV.

The CDR3 nucleotides are TGTGCCAGCAGTCCGACAGCGACTAACTATGGCTACACCTTC. Translating gives CASSPTATNYGYTF. The chain combines TRBV2 with TRBJ1-2; maybe TRBD1 (5 bases). The CDR3 is 14 amino acids. Germline V gene sequence: CDR1 SNHLY, CDR2 FYNNEI. Trimming cost V 5 bases and J 0 bases, with 10 bases left between them.

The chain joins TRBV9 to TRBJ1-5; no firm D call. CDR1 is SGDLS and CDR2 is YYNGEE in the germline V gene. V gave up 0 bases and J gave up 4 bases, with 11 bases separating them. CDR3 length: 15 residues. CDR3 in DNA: TGTGCCAGCAGCGTAGGATCAGGAAATAATCAGCCCCAGCATTTT. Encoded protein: CASSVGSGNNQPQHF. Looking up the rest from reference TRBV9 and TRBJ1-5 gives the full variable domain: DSGVTQTPKHLITATGQRVTLRCSPRSGDLSVYWYQQSLDQGLQFLIQYYNGEERAKGNILERFSAQQFPDLHSELNLSSLELGDSALYFCASSVGSGNNQPQHFGDGTRLSIL.

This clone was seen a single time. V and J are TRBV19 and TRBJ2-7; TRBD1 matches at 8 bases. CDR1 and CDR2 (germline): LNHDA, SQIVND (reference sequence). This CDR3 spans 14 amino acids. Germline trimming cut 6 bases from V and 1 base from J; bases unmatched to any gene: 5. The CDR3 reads CASRRTGPSYEQYF. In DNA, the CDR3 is TGTGCCAGTAGGCGGACAGGGCCTTCCTACGAGCAGTACTTC.

CDR3 loop: CASSPSTGGKTGNTIYF. The CDR3 region has the DNA TGTGCCAGCTCACCCTCCACAGGGGGCAAGACTGGAAACACCATATATTTT. The chain uses TRBV18 and TRBJ1-3; 9 bases match TRBD1. This CDR3 comprises 17 residues. The junction had 8 bases not matched to a gene; V was cut back by 3 bases and J by 2 bases. Germline lookup yields CDR1 KGHSH and CDR2 LQKENI.

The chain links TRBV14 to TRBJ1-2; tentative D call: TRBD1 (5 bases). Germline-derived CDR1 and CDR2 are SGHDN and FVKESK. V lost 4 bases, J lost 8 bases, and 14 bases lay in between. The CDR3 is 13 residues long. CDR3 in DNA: TGTGCCAGCAGCCTCGACCTCCGGGGGGGCTACACCTTC. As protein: CASSLDLRGGYTF.

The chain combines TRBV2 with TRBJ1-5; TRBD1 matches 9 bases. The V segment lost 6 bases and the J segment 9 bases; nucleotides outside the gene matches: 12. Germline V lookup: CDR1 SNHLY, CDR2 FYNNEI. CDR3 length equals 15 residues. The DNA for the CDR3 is TGTGCCAGCAGCCCCGGGACAGGGATGAATAGGCCCCAGCATTTT. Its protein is CASSPGTGMNRPQHF.

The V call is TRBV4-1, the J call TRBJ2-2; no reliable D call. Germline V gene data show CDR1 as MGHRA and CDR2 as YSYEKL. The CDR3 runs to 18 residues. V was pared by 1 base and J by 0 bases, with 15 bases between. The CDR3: CASSQASPKSANTGELFF. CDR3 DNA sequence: TGCGCCAGCAGCCAAGCCTCACCGAAAAGCGCGAACACCGGGGAGCTGTTTTTT.

CDR3 DNA: TGTGCCAGCAGCAAGAGCAGGGAAAAACACCCTCGGCCTATCTTAACGTGCTACGAGCAGTACTTC. Its translation: CASSKSREKHPRPILTCYEQYF. The chain is built from TRBV21-1 and TRBJ2-7; TRBD1 was called by the table and not checked on the DNA. TRBV21-1 is listed as a pseudogene. The CDR3 sequence is 22 residues long.

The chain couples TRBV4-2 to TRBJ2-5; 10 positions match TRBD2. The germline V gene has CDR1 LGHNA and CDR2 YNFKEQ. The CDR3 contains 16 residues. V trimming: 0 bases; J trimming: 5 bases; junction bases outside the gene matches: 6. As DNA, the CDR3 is TGTGCCAGCAGCCAAGACAGCGGGGGGGCCGCCGAGACCCAGTACTTC. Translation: CASSQDSGGAAETQYF.

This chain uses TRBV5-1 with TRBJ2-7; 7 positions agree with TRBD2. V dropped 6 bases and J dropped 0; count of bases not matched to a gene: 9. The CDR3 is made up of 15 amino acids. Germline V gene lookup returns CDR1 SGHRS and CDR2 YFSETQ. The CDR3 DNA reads TGCGCCAGCAAGGAAGAGCGGGACTACTCCTACGAGCAGTACTTC. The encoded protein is CASKEERDYSYEQYF.

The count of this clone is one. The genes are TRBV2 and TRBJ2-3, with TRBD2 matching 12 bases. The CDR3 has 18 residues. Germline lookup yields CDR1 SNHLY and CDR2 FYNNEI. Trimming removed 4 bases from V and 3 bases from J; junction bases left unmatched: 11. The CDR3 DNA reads TGTGCCAGCAGTGTAGTTATACGACTAGCGGGGGAAACAGATACGCAGTATTTT. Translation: CASSVVIRLAGETDTQYF.